In this sample, the clone carrying this TCR beta chain turned up a few times. The antigen is not known. The CDR3 covers 16 residues. Germline loops: CDR1 SGHDT, CDR2 YYEEEE. Trimming took 0 bases from V and 4 from J; bases not matched to a gene: 5. Extraction of RNA preceded its reverse transcription into cDNA, which served as the sequencing template. Measured with immunoSEQ multiplex PCR; TCRdb has only the in-frame clones, and not every one. Among about 140,000 clones listed, around 51% were seen once. This specimen comes from a study of CD8+ T cells in alopecia areata. Overall study: Treated patients were given 5 to 10 mg oral tofacitinib twice daily. For 6 to 18 months, tofacitinib was taken, and 6 months off drug followed.

Overall study findings and caveats: Researchers report lesional scalp, most notably alopecia totalis/universalis, outstripped normal scalp in clonality.

The sequence derives from a human donor with alopecia areata. The genes are TRBV5-6 and TRBJ2-3, with TRBD2 matching over 10 bases. The sample was CD4+ T cells sorted from blood, taken at week 0. Here the CDR3 reads CASSLASGSLPDTQYF. In DNA, the CDR3 is TGTGCCAGCAGCTTGGCTAGCGGGAGCCTGCCAGATACGCAGTATTTT.